A selection of T cell receptor beta chains follows, all from one sample in a study of blood T cell repertoires in COVID-19. Libraries were prepared by immunoSEQ multiplex PCR; TCRdb keeps only in-frame clonotypes and omits some of them. The table lists about 80,000 clones, over 80% of them singletons, with 18% in the top ten. Sequenced input: peripheral blood. Receptors were obtained from an older man with active or convalescent COVID-19. Both conserved end residues are part of each CDR3. The D gene is left open where the match is weak. Some rows have no size entry. The others give once, few or many, or a class for an expanded clone.

j_call clone_size v_call d_call cdr3_nt cdr3_aa
TRBJ2-2 NA TRBV5-4 NA TGTGCCAGCAGCTTGGCAGAGGTCCCCGGGGAGCTGTTTTTT CASSLAEVPGELFF
TRBJ2-1 NA TRBV19 TRBD2 TGTGCCAGTAGGGGTTTCTCAGCGGGGAGCTCCTACAATGAGCAGTTCTTC CASRGFSAGSSYNEQFF
TRBJ1-1 NA TRBV11-2 NA TGTGCCAGCAGCTTACTTCAGTTGCGGGCTTTCTTT CASSLLQLRAFF
TRBJ1-1 few TRBV2 TRBD1 TGTGCCAGCAGTGGACAGGGAAGAAACACTGAAGCTTTCTTT CASSGQGRNTEAFF
TRBJ1-3 NA TRBV6-5 TRBD1 TGTGCCAGCAGAACGACAGGGGTTTCTGGAAACACCATATATTTT CASRTTGVSGNTIYF
TRBJ1-1 NA TRBV12-3/TRBV12-4 TRBD1 TGTGCCAGCAGGGGACAGGGGAACACTGAAGCTTTCTTT CASRGQGNTEAFF
TRBJ1-4 NA TRBV7-9 TRBD1 TGTGCCAGCAGCTCGGGACAGGTTGCAACTAATGAAAAACTGTTTTTT CASSSGQVATNEKLFF
TRBJ2-5 NA TRBV27 TRBD1 TGTGCCAGCAGTTCAACACCCGGGACAGGGATAGAGACCCAGTACTTC CASSSTPGTGIETQYF
TRBJ2-1 NA TRBV20-1 TRBD2 TGCAGTGCTAGTGGAGCGGGACTTGAGCAGTTCTTC CSASGAGLEQFF
TRBJ2-1 few TRBV5-1 TRBD2 TGCGCCAGCAGCCGGGAGGGACTAGCGGGAGTTCATGAGCAGTTCTTC CASSREGLAGVHEQFF
TRBJ1-6 NA TRBV5-4 TRBD1 TGTGCCAGCAGCTCCAGGACAGGGCAAAATTCACCCCTCCACTTT CASSSRTGQNSPLHF
TRBJ2-1 NA TRBV5-4 NA TGTGCCAGCAGCAATAGGGGGTGGGACCCGGGGAATGAGCAGTTCTTC CASSNRGWDPGNEQFF
TRBJ1-4 NA TRBV9 TRBD1 TGTGCCAGCAGCGTCCAGGGGGCAGCTAATGAAAAACTGTTTTTT CASSVQGAANEKLFF
TRBJ2-1 few TRBV27 TRBD1 TGTGCCAGCAGTATAACGAATGCCGGGACAGGGAGCGATGAGCAGTTCTTC CASSITNAGTGSDEQFF
TRBJ1-4 NA TRBV7-9 NA TGTGCCAGCAGCATACAGAACAAACTGTTTTTT CASSIQNKLFF
TRBJ1-1 NA TRBV5-4 NA TGTGCCAGCAGCTTGGACAGCCGATACACTGAAGCTTTCTTT CASSLDSRYTEAFF